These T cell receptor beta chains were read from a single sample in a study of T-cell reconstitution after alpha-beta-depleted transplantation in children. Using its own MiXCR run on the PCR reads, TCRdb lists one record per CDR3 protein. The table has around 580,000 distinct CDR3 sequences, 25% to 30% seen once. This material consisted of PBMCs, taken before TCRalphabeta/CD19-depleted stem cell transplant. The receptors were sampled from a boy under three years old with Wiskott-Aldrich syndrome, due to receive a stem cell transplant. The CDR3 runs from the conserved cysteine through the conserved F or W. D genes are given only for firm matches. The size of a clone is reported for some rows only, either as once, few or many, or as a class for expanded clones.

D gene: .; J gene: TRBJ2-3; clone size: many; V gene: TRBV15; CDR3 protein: CATSRDLEGDTQYF; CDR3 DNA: TGTGCCACCAGCAGAGATCTTGAGGGAGATACGCAGTATTTT
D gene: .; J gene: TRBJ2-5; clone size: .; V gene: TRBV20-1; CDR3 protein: CSASNIGETQYF; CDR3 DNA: TGCAGCGCTAGTAATATTGGGGAGACCCAGTACTTC
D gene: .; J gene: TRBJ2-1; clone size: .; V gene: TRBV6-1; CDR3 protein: CASRGYRGSSYNEQFF; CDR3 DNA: TGTGCCAGCAGGGGGTACCGGGGGAGCTCCTACAATGAGCAGTTCTTC
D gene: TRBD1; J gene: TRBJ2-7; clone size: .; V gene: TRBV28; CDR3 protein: CASSQTGTDYEQYF; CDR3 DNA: TGTGCCAGCAGCCAAACCGGGACAGACTACGAGCAGTACTTC
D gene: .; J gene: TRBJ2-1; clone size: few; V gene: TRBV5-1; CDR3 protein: CASSFGRINEQFF; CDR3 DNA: TGCGCCAGCAGCTTCGGCAGGATTAATGAGCAGTTCTTC
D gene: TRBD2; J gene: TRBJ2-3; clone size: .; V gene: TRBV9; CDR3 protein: CASSVDEGGGTDTQYF; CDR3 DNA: TGTGCCAGCAGCGTAGATGAGGGAGGGGGCACAGATACGCAGTATTTT
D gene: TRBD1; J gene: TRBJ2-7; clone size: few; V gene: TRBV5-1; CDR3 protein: CASSSITGQGFEQYF; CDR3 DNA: TGCGCCAGCAGCTCTATCACGGGACAGGGTTTCGAGCAGTACTTC
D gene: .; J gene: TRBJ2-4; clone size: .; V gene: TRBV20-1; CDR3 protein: CSARPITRDSDIQYF; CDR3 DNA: TGCAGTGCTAGACCCATCACCCGGGACTCCGACATTCAGTACTTC
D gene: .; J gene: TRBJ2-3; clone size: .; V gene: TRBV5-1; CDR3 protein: CASSLVHPGTDTQYF; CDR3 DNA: TGCGCCAGCAGCTTGGTGCACCCAGGGACAGATACGCAGTATTTT
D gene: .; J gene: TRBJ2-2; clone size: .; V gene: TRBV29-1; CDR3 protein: CSVVWGTGELFF; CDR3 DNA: TGCAGCGTTGTTTGGGGAACCGGGGAGCTGTTTTTT
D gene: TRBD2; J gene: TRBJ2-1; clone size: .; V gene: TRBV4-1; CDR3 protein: CASSQEDSGGYNEQFF; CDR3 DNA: TGCGCCAGCAGCCAAGAGGATAGCGGGGGATACAATGAGCAGTTCTTC
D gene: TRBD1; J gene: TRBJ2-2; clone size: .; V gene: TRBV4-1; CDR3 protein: CHSSPDRGRSNTGELFF; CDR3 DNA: TGCCACAGCAGCCCAGACAGGGGGAGGTCGAACACCGGGGAGCTGTTTTTT
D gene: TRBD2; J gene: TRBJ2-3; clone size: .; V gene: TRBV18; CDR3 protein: CASSPLSGRAGGPTDTQYF; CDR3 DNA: TGTGCCAGCTCACCACTGAGCGGGAGGGCCGGAGGCCCCACAGATACGCAGTATTTT
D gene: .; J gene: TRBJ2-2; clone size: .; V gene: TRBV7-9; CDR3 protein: CASSQNGGTGELFF; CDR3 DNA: TGTGCCAGCAGCCAAAACGGGGGAACCGGGGAGCTGTTTTTT
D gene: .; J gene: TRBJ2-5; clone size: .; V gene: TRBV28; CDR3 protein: CASSLWMAGTQETQYF; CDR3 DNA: TGTGCCAGCAGTTTATGGATGGCGGGAACCCAAGAGACCCAGTACTTC
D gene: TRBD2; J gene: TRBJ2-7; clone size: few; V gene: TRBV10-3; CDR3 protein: CAIRPLGTSGAEQYF; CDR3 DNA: TGTGCCATCAGACCCTTAGGGACTAGCGGGGCCGAGCAGTACTTC
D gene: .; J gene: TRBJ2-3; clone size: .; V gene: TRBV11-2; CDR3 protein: CASSLDGRGSSTDTQYF; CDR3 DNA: TGTGCCAGCAGCTTAGACGGGCGGGGTTCTAGCACAGATACGCAGTATTTT
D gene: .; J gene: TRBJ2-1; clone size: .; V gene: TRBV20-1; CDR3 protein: CSARDILGGDEQFF; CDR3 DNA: TGCAGTGCTAGAGATATTCTAGGGGGGGATGAGCAGTTCTTC
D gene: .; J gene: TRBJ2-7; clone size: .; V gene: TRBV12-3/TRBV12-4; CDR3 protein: CASSLVGGGGGEQYF; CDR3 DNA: TGTGCCAGCAGTTTGGTTGGGGGGGGAGGGGGTGAGCAGTACTTC
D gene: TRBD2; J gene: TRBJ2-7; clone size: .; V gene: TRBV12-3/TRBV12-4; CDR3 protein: CASRNSGSYEQYF; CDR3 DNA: TGTGCCAGCAGAAATAGCGGGAGCTACGAGCAGTACTTC
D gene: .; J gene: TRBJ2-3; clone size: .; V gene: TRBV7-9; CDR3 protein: CASSLVGSQGRDTQYF; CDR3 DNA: TGTGCCAGCAGCTTAGTGGGCAGCCAGGGACGAGATACGCAGTATTTT
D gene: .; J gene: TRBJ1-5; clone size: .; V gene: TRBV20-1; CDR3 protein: CSATRSNQPQHF; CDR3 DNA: TGCAGTGCGACTCGTAGCAATCAGCCCCAGCATTTT
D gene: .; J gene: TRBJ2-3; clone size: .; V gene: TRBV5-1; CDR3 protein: CASSPDSVGTDTQYF; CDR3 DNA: TGCGCCAGCAGCCCAGACTCAGTCGGCACAGATACGCAGTATTTT